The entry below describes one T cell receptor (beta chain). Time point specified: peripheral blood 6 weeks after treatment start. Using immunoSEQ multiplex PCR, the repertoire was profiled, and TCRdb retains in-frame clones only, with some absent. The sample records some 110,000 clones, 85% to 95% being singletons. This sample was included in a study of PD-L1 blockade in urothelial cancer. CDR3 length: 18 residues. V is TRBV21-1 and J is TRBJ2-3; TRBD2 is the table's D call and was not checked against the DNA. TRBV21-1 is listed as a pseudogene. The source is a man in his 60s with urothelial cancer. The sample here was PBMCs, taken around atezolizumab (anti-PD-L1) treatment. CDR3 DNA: TGTGCCAGCAGCGCACGCCCAGGGACTAGCGGAAACACAGATACGCAGTATTTT. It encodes CASSARPGTSGNTDTQYF.